The present entry profiles one T cell receptor beta chain with its context. The CDR3 spans 14 residues. With 3 bases clipped from V and 5 bases from J, the junction kept 2 bases outside the gene matches. Per germline, CDR1 KGHSH and CDR2 LQKENI. The RNA, 0.5 to 1 ug, was put through reverse transcription using random hexamers. Amplification of TCR beta CDR3 across 54 Vbeta and 13 Jbeta was performed with immunoSEQ multiplex PCR. TCRdb re-called the immunoSEQ multiplex PCR reads through MiXCR, storing one row per CDR3 protein. The sample carries some 150,000 distinct CDR3 sequences, roughly 95% recorded once. Sequencing targeted TCR beta in blood CD8+ and CD4+ T cells. The controls were healthy donors who were matched for age and sex. CD8+ and CD4+ T cells were negatively isolated; TEMRA cells were FACS-enriched. These data are taken from a study of CD8 T cells in Susac syndrome.

The receptor was isolated from a human donor in good health. The chain employs TRBV18 and TRBJ1-4; 8 bases agree with TRBD1. The sequenced sample consisted of CD4+ T cells from PBMCs. The DNA of the CDR3 is TGTGCCAGCTCACCGGACAGGGCGAATGAAAAACTGTTTTTT. Encoded protein: CASSPDRANEKLFF.